This entry lists 21 T cell receptor beta chains sequenced from one sample in a study of T cells in Graves' hyperthyroidism and ophthalmopathy. RNA transcripts provided the source from which TCR beta CDR3 regions were amplified. The primer set for the first-round RT-PCR of the TCR CDR3 was HTBI. MiXCR was run by TCRdb on the multiplex PCR reads, yielding one entry per CDR3 protein. The sample lists 500,000 to 550,000 distinct CDR3 sequences; about 20% were seen once. The sequenced sample was blood. Every receptor here comes from a man aged 40-55 years with Graves' ophthalmopathy.

The rearrangement uses TRBV28 and TRBJ2-1; TRBD1 or TRBD2 may be the D gene (6 bases each). Germline CDR1 reads MDHEN; CDR2 reads SYDVKM. V dropped 7 bases and J dropped 7 bases, with 17 bases sitting between them. CDR3 length equals 14 residues. The chain's CDR3 is CASNLGGAGNEQFF. The CDR3 DNA is TGTGCCAGCAATTTGGGGGGCGCCGGTAATGAGCAGTTCTTC. Using reference TRBV28 and TRBJ2-1 for the parts outside the CDR3, the full variable domain is DVKVTQSSRYLVKRTGEKVFLECVQDMDHENMFWYRQDPGLGLRLIYFSYDVKMKEKGDIPEGYSVSREKKERFSLILESASTNQTSMYLCASNLGGAGNEQFFGPGTRLTVL.

This clonotype was seen once. Being one base from a much bigger clone, this may be a read error. CDR3 nucleotides: TGTGCCAGCAGCCGAGGGGCATCTCCCTACGAGCAGTACTTC. Translating gives CASSRGASPYEQYF. The V and J genes are TRBV27 and TRBJ2-7, with D perhaps given as TRBD1 or TRBD2 (5 bases each). The CDR3 totals 14 residues. Germline assignment: CDR1 MNHEY and CDR2 SMNVEV (reference sequence). V lost 6 bases and J 2 bases, leaving 14 bases between the germline ends.

The V gene is TRBV19, the J gene TRBJ2-7; D possibly corresponds to TRBD1 (6 bases). V shed 8 bases and J shed 5 bases, with 22 bases lying between them. This CDR3 is 15 amino acids long. Germline V gene lookup returns CDR1 LNHDA and CDR2 SQIVND (reference sequence). The CDR3 coding sequence is TGTGCCAGTGCGAGCGGAAGCACCCAGGGGCACGAGCAGTACTTC. Protein sequence: CASASGSTQGHEQYF.

The gene calls are TRBV7-8 and TRBJ2-2; 8 positions match TRBD2. The germline gives CDR1 SGHVS, CDR2 FQNEAQ. This CDR3 contains 14 residues. J lost 3 bases, V lost 6 bases, and 3 bases had no gene match. CDR3 sequence reads: CASRSGGYTGELFF. CDR3 sequence (DNA): TGTGCCAGCAGGAGCGGGGGTTACACCGGGGAGCTGTTTTTT.

There are many counts of this clonotype. The genes are TRBV12-3 or TRBV12-4 and TRBJ1-1, with 8 bases identical to TRBD1. J lost 0 bases, V lost 7 bases, and 4 bases had no gene match. This CDR3 has 14 amino acids. This CDR3 is CASTRDRMNTEAFF. The DNA for the CDR3 is TGTGCCAGCACCCGGGACAGGATGAACACTGAAGCTTTCTTT.

This clonotype was counted a single time. The rearrangement joins TRBV6-2 or TRBV6-3 to TRBJ2-1, with D possibly TRBD2 on 6 matching bases. Germline-derived CDR1 and CDR2 are MNHEY and SVGEGT. The CDR3 sequence is 15 residues long. V shed 4 bases and J shed 7 bases, with 17 bases lying between them. This CDR3 reads CASSLRWAGNNEQFF. The CDR3 nucleotides read TGTGCCAGCAGTTTGAGATGGGCGGGAAATAATGAGCAGTTCTTC.

This clonotype was recorded at least ten times. In DNA form, the CDR3 reads TGCAGTGCTGATAGCGGGATCGTCTACAATGAGCAGTTCTTC. Translation: CSADSGIVYNEQFF. This sequence joins TRBV20-1 and TRBJ2-1, with 8 bases identical to TRBD2. Per germline, CDR1 DFQATT and CDR2 SNEGSKA (reference sequence). J lost 3 bases, V lost 5 bases, and 6 bases had no gene match. This CDR3 has 14 amino acids.

This clonotype was detected many times. The chain employs TRBV6-1 and TRBJ2-2; D remains ambiguous. Trimming cost V 1 base and J 6 bases, with 9 bases left between them. CDR3 length: 14 residues. Germline V lookup: CDR1 MNHNS, CDR2 SASEGT. CDR3 coding DNA: TGTGCCAGCAGTGAAGAGACACTTCCCGGGGAGCTGTTTTTT. This translates into CASSEETLPGELFF.

The genes are TRBV9 and TRBJ2-7; the match to TRBD2 covers 12 bases. The CDR3 is made up of 14 amino acids. CDR1 and CDR2 (germline): SGDLS, YYNGEE. The trim removed 3 bases at V and 6 bases at J, leaving 4 bases unmatched. CDR3 DNA: TGTGCCAGCAGCGGGACTAGCGGGACCGTCGAGCAGTACTTC. Amino acids: CASSGTSGTVEQYF.

This clonotype was counted many times. The CDR3 region has the DNA TGTGCCAGCAGTTTCGTCCGGGGGCGCGAGTACTTC. It is translated as CASSFVRGREYF. V gene TRBV12-3 or TRBV12-4 combines with J gene TRBJ2-5; either TRBD1 or TRBD2 may fit D (6 bases each). V was trimmed by 3 bases and J by 12 bases, leaving 14 bases between them. This CDR3 is built from 12 residues.

This clonotype has only a few counts. The chain employs TRBV27 and TRBJ2-1; 14 nucleotides agree with TRBD2. The germline CDR1 and CDR2 sequences are MNHEY and SMNVEV (reference sequence). J was trimmed by 5 bases and V by 7 bases; bases with no gene match: 4. This CDR3 is 15 amino acids long. The CDR3 coding sequence is TGTGCCAGCATGGCGGGACTAGCGGGAGACAATGAGCAGTTCTTC. Amino acid sequence: CASMAGLAGDNEQFF.

In its sample, this clonotype was seen many times. The V gene is TRBV3-1, the J gene TRBJ2-1, with 10 bases lining up with TRBD2. The CDR3 consists of 16 residues. From germline, CDR1 is LGHDT and CDR2 YNNKEL (reference sequence). Unmatched junction bases numbered 6, after V lost 1 base and J lost 6 bases. The CDR3, as DNA: TGTGCCAGCAGCCAAGGCCGCCTAGCGGGAGTCAATGAGCAGTTCTTC. Translation gives CASSQGRLAGVNEQFF.

This clonotype was detected only a few times. V gene TRBV20-1 combines with J gene TRBJ1-1, with no clear D. This CDR3 contains 13 residues. Germline V gene sequence: CDR1 DFQATT, CDR2 SNEGSKA (reference sequence). With 0 bases removed from V and 0 bases from J, the gap between germline ends came to 5 bases. DNA of the CDR3: TGCAGTGCTAGAGAAATCCTGAACACTGAAGCTTTCTTT. This gives the protein CSAREILNTEAFF.

The genes are TRBV6-1 and TRBJ2-7; D call uncertain. This CDR3 spans 10 amino acids. Germline CDR1 is MNHNS and CDR2 is SASEGT. V was clipped by 2 bases and J by 10 bases, with 6 bases between them. The CDR3: CASSEYGQYF. In nucleotides, the CDR3 is TGTGCCAGCAGTGAATACGGACAGTACTTC.

This clonotype was seen more than once but under ten times. The V gene is TRBV11-2, the J gene TRBJ2-1; D possibly uses TRBD1 or TRBD2 (5 bases each). This CDR3 is 17 amino acids long. V was cut by 5 bases and J by 0 bases, with 17 bases left in between. Germline CDR1 SGHAT, CDR2 FQNNGV. The CDR3 DNA follows: TGTGCCAGCAGCCCGAAACAGGACTCCAGCTCCTACAATGAGCAGTTCTTC. Its protein is CASSPKQDSSSYNEQFF.

This clonotype came up a few times. The chain couples TRBV7-2 to TRBJ2-3; D tentatively reads TRBD1 or TRBD2 (7 bases each). Trimming removed 5 bases from V and 4 bases from J, with 16 bases in between. This CDR3 has 15 amino acids. In germline, CDR1 is SGHTA, CDR2 FQGNSA. CDR3: CASSLQGGSADTQYF. The DNA for the CDR3 is TGTGCCAGCAGCCTGCAGGGGGGGAGCGCAGATACGCAGTATTTT.

This clonotype turned up a few times. The chain links TRBV5-1 to TRBJ1-4; a weak D match, TRBD1 (6 bases). This CDR3 has 17 residues. From germline, CDR1 is SGHRS and CDR2 YFSETQ. Deletions cut 0 bases from V and 5 bases from J, with 17 bases between. The CDR3 here is CASSLEGGGRRNEKLFF. CDR3 coding DNA: TGCGCCAGCAGCTTGGAAGGGGGGGGCAGGCGAAATGAAAAACTGTTTTTT.

This clonotype was counted only a few times. The J gene is TRBJ2-3, the V gene TRBV3-1; tentatively, D is TRBD2 (7 bases). Trimming left V 2 bases short and J 2 bases short, with 14 bases between. The CDR3 runs 16 residues. Germline loops: CDR1 LGHDT, CDR2 YNNKEL (reference sequence). The chain's CDR3 is CASSQIAGAVTDTQYF. Here the CDR3 DNA reads TGTGCCAGCAGCCAAATTGCGGGGGCCGTCACAGATACGCAGTATTTT.

This clonotype was counted at least ten times. The CDR3 DNA follows: TGTGCCAGCAGGGCGTTGGCTATGACTAGCGGGGGTTATTACGAGCAGTACTTC. Its translation: CASRALAMTSGGYYEQYF. The chain combines TRBV28 with TRBJ2-7, with TRBD2 matching over 12 bases. V gave up 6 bases and J gave up 4 bases; unmatched junction bases: 16. The length of the CDR3 is 18 residues. Germline V gene sequence: CDR1 MDHEN, CDR2 SYDVKM.

The sample holds many counts of this clonotype. The genes are TRBV28 and TRBJ1-2; tentatively, D is TRBD1 (5 bases). This CDR3 contains 14 residues. The germline CDR1 and CDR2 sequences are MDHEN and SYDVKM. V shed 7 bases and J shed 1 base, with 13 bases lying between them. CDR3 region: CASTLRGVNYGYTF. The CDR3 DNA reads TGTGCCAGCACCCTGCGAGGGGTTAACTATGGCTACACCTTC.

This clonotype occurred a few times. The genes are TRBV11-2 and TRBJ2-5, with TRBD2 matching 8 bases. V lost 5 bases to trimming and J lost 7 bases; unmatched junction nucleotides: 15. Germline lookup yields CDR1 SGHAT and CDR2 FQNNGV. This CDR3 has 16 amino acids. This chain's CDR3 is CASSRSGSGAGGTQYF. In nucleotides, the CDR3 is TGTGCCAGCAGCCGCTCTGGTAGCGGGGCCGGGGGGACCCAGTACTTC.